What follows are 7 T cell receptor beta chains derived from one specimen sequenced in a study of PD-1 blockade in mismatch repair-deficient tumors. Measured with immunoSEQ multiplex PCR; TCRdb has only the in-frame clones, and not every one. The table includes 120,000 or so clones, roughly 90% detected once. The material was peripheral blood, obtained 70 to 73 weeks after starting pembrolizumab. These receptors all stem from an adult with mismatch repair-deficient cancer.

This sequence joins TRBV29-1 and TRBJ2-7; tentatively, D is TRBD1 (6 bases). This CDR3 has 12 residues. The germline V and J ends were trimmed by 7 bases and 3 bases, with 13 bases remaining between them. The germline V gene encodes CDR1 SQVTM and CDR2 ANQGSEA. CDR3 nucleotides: TGCAGCGGAGGGTACAGGGACTACGAGCAGTACTTC. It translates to CSGGYRDYEQYF.

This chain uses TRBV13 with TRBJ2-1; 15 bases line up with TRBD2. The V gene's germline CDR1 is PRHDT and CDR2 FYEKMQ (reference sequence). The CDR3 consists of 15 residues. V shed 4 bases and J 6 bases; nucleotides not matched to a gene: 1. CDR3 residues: CASSWGLAGGNEQFF. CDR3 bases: TGTGCCAGCAGCTGGGGACTAGCGGGAGGCAATGAGCAGTTCTTC.

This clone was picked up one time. As DNA, the CDR3 is TGTGCCAGCACCCTGACAGGGTCCTACGAGCAGTACTTC. Translating gives CASTLTGSYEQYF. The chain has TRBV28 and TRBJ2-7; 7 positions agree with TRBD1. The CDR3 is made up of 13 amino acids. From germline, CDR1 is MDHEN and CDR2 SYDVKM. V was clipped by 7 bases and J by 1 base; unmatched bases: 4.

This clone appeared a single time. CDR3 sequence (DNA): TGTGCCGGCCCAGGGGAGGCCGGGGAGCTGTTTTTT. Its translation: CAGPGEAGELFF. V gene TRBV30 combines with J gene TRBJ2-2; perhaps D is TRBD1 or TRBD2 (6 bases each). V lost 8 bases, J lost 6 bases, and 13 bases lay in between. CDR3 length: 12 amino acids. Germline-derived CDR1 and CDR2 are GTSNPN and SVGIG (reference sequence).

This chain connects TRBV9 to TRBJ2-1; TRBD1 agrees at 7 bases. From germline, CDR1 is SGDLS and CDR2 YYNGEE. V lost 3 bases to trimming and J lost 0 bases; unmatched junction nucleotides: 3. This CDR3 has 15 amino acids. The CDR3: CASSGRGSSYNEQFF. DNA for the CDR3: TGTGCCAGCAGCGGCAGGGGGAGCTCCTACAATGAGCAGTTCTTC. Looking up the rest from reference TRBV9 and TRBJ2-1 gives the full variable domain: DSGVTQTPKHLITATGQRVTLRCSPRSGDLSVYWYQQSLDQGLQFLIQYYNGEERAKGNILERFSAQQFPDLHSELNLSSLELGDSALYFCASSGRGSSYNEQFFGPGTRLTVL.

The CDR3 nucleotides read TGTGCTAGTGACCCCCGGCGGGAGGGCCTGAATGAGCAGTTCTTC. Translating gives CASDPRREGLNEQFF. The chain combines TRBV12-5 with TRBJ2-1; TRBD2 matches at 9 bases. After removal of 7 bases from V and 7 bases from J, the junction contained 11 bases not matched to a gene. The CDR3 length is 15 residues. CDR1 is LGHNT, CDR2 FRNRAP, per germline.

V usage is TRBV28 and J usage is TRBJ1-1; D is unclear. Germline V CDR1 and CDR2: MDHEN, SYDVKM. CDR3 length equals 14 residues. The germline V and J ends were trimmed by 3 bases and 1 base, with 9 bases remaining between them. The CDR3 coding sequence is TGTGCCAGCAGTTTGCCGCACCGGAACACTGAAGCTTTCTTT. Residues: CASSLPHRNTEAFF. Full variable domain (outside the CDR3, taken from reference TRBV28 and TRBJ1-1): DVKVTQSSRYLVKRTGEKVFLECVQDMDHENMFWYRQDPGLGLRLIYFSYDVKMKEKGDIPEGYSVSREKKERFSLILESASTNQTSMYLCASSLPHRNTEAFFGQGTRLTVV.